These T cell receptor beta chains were read from a single sample in a study of shared clonotypes between healthy human individuals. Data came from immunoSEQ multiplex PCR; TCRdb stores just in-frame clones and leaves some out. Found here are approximately 2.5 million clones, over 85% of them singletons; the top ten hold under 0.15%. Sequencing input: naive CD4+ T cells sorted from blood. Receptors were obtained from a man in his late teens or twenties in good health. Each CDR3 is given with its conserved first and last residue. The D gene is left open where the match is weak. The listing skips clone size in some rows; elsewhere it reads once, few, many or a size class.

D gene | J gene | clone size | V gene | CDR3 DNA | CDR3 protein
TRBD2 | TRBJ2-7 | NA | TRBV27 | TGTGCCAGCAGTCCCGGGTTGCGGGAGGGGGTCTACGAGCAGTACTTC | CASSPGLREGVYEQYF
NA | TRBJ1-3 | NA | TRBV19 | TGTGCCAGTAGTATAGGGGGACAAAGCTCTGGAAACACCATATATTTT | CASSIGGQSSGNTIYF
NA | TRBJ1-5 | NA | TRBV10-1 | TGCGCCAGCAGTGGAAGGGAAGGACAGCCCCAGCATTTT | CASSGREGQPQHF
NA | TRBJ1-6 | NA | TRBV30 | TGTGCCTGGAGTGAACAGGGTGATTCACCCCTCCACTTT | CAWSEQGDSPLHF
NA | TRBJ1-2 | NA | TRBV5-1 | TGCGCCAGCAGCTTGGGGGCGGACTATGGCTACACCTTC | CASSLGADYGYTF
NA | TRBJ1-1 | NA | TRBV27 | TGTGCCAGCAGTTTACGTGCGGGCGGGAGCACTGAAGCTTTCTTT | CASSLRAGGSTEAFF
NA | TRBJ1-5 | NA | TRBV25-1 | TGTGCCAGCACCTCATTGGTTAGCAATCAGCCCCAGCATTTT | CASTSLVSNQPQHF
NA | TRBJ1-1 | NA | TRBV6-6 | TGTGCCAGCGGTAGACCGGTGAACACTGAAGCTTTCTTT | CASGRPVNTEAFF
TRBD2 | TRBJ2-7 | NA | TRBV29-1 | TGCAGCGTTCGAAAGGGAGGGACCTACGAGCAGTACTTC | CSVRKGGTYEQYF
TRBD1 | TRBJ1-2 | NA | TRBV19 | TGTGCCAGTAGATCCAACTTTCAAGGACAGGGGAATTATGGCTACACCTTC | CASRSNFQGQGNYGYTF
TRBD1 | TRBJ2-7 | NA | TRBV10-3 | TGTGCCATCAGTGAACCGGGACAGGGCTCCTACGAGCAGTACTTC | CAISEPGQGSYEQYF
NA | TRBJ2-1 | NA | TRBV6-1 | TGTGCCAGCAGTGATTTTATTGAGGGATACAATGAGCAGTTCTTC | CASSDFIEGYNEQFF
NA | TRBJ2-1 | once | TRBV4-3 | TGCGCCAGCAGCCAAGATGCTATCATTGATGAGCAGTTCTTC | CASSQDAIIDEQFF
NA | TRBJ2-7 | NA | TRBV30 | TGTGCCTGGAGTCACGGGGTGCGGGGGCCAACCTACGAGCAGTACTTC | CAWSHGVRGPTYEQYF
NA | TRBJ1-5 | NA | TRBV6-1 | TGTGCCAGCAGTGAAATGGGAGATAGCAATCAGCCCCAGCATTTT | CASSEMGDSNQPQHF
TRBD2 | TRBJ2-1 | NA | TRBV5-6 | TGTGCCAGCAGCTTTGGACTAGCCAGCCCCTACAATGAGCAGTTCTTC | CASSFGLASPYNEQFF
TRBD1 | TRBJ2-7 | NA | TRBV6-5 | TGTGCCAGCCAGGGACAGGGGAAGCAGTACTTC | CASQGQGKQYF
NA | TRBJ1-3 | once | TRBV5-1 | TGCGCCAGCCAACACGACGGGAGCTCTGGAAACACCATATATTTT | CASQHDGSSGNTIYF
TRBD2 | TRBJ2-2 | NA | TRBV7-2 | TGTGCCAGCAGCCCGTCGACTAGCGGGAGTAGCGGGGAGCTGTTTTTT | CASSPSTSGSSGELFF
NA | TRBJ1-2 | NA | TRBV27 | TGTGCCAGCAGTCTAACAGGAGTTACTAACTATGGCTACACCTTC | CASSLTGVTNYGYTF
NA | TRBJ2-3 | NA | TRBV5-1 | TGCGCCAGCAGCTTGGAAGTCGGATCCCACACAGATACGCAGTATTTT | CASSLEVGSHTDTQYF
NA | TRBJ2-1 | NA | TRBV10-3 | TGTGCCATCAGCCGATCCAAAGCGGTCGATGAGCAGTTCTTC | CAISRSKAVDEQFF
TRBD2 | TRBJ2-3 | NA | TRBV29-1 | TGCAGCGTTTTAGCGGGAAACACAGATACGCAGTATTTT | CSVLAGNTDTQYF
NA | TRBJ2-7 | NA | TRBV5-6 | TGTGCCAGCAGCCCGGAGTGGGAGAGAAGGTACGAGCAGTACTTC | CASSPEWERRYEQYF